A selection of T cell receptor beta chains follows, all from one sample in a study of blood T cells in healthy people across ages. TCRdb re-derived calls from the 5' RACE reads in MiXCR, one entry per CDR3 protein. The table lists over 1,500,000 distinct CDR3 sequences, more than 35% of them singletons, with under 30% in the top ten. The sequenced sample was blood. The origin of the receptors is a human donor in good health. Each CDR3 is given with its conserved first and last residue. The D gene is left open where the match is weak. Clone size is given for some rows only: seen once, a few or many times, or a class if the clone is expanded.

v_gene: TRBV12-3/TRBV12-4; j_gene: TRBJ1-5; d_gene: TRBD1; abundance: .; CDR3aa: CASSIRTGEQPQHF; CDR3nt: TGTGCCAGCAGTATACGGACAGGGGAACAGCCCCAGCATTTT
v_gene: TRBV11-3; j_gene: TRBJ1-1; d_gene: .; abundance: few; CDR3aa: CASSLDGGPEAFF; CDR3nt: TGTGCCAGCAGCTTAGACGGGGGTCCTGAAGCTTTCTTT
v_gene: TRBV14; j_gene: TRBJ1-2; d_gene: TRBD1; abundance: .; CDR3aa: CASSQETTGVPNYGCTF; CDR3nt: TGTGCCAGCAGCCAAGAAACTACAGGGGTCCCTAACTATGGCTGCACCTTC
v_gene: TRBV20-1; j_gene: TRBJ2-3; d_gene: .; abundance: .; CDR3aa: CSAREPLGADTQYF; CDR3nt: TGCAGTGCTAGAGAACCCTTGGGGGCAGATACGCAGTATTTT
v_gene: TRBV15; j_gene: TRBJ2-7; d_gene: .; abundance: few; CDR3aa: CATSRGAYEQYF; CDR3nt: TGTGCCACCAGCAGAGGGGCTTACGAGCAGTACTTC
v_gene: TRBV29-1; j_gene: TRBJ2-3; d_gene: TRBD2; abundance: few; CDR3aa: CSAQRGGRGTQYF; CDR3nt: TGCAGCGCCCAGCGGGGGGGCAGGGGTACGCAGTATTTT
v_gene: TRBV7-6; j_gene: TRBJ2-3; d_gene: .; abundance: few; CDR3aa: CASSLTPTGRPADTQYF; CDR3nt: TGTGCCAGCAGCTTAACTCCCACAGGCAGACCTGCAGATACGCAGTATTTT
v_gene: TRBV7-3; j_gene: TRBJ1-2; d_gene: .; abundance: .; CDR3aa: CASSLSGLGAYGYTF; CDR3nt: TGTGCCAGCAGCTTATCAGGGTTGGGGGCCTATGGCTACACCTTC
v_gene: TRBV19; j_gene: TRBJ2-1; d_gene: TRBD1; abundance: .; CDR3aa: CASRLRDSSSYNEQFF; CDR3nt: TGTGCCAGCCGCCTGAGGGACAGCAGCTCCTACAATGAGCAGTTCTTC
v_gene: TRBV29-1; j_gene: TRBJ2-1; d_gene: .; abundance: few; CDR3aa: CSVTPSGFNEQFF; CDR3nt: TGCAGCGTTACGCCTTCAGGGTTTAATGAGCAGTTCTTC
v_gene: TRBV27; j_gene: TRBJ2-3; d_gene: TRBD2; abundance: .; CDR3aa: CASNPNGGADTQYF; CDR3nt: TGTGCCAGCAATCCTAACGGGGGGGCAGATACGCAGTATTTT
v_gene: TRBV12-3/TRBV12-4; j_gene: TRBJ1-2; d_gene: .; abundance: .; CDR3aa: CASSLAHNYGYTF; CDR3nt: TGTGCCAGCAGTTTGGCCCATAACTATGGCTACACCTTC
v_gene: TRBV20-1; j_gene: TRBJ2-7; d_gene: .; abundance: many; CDR3aa: CSASGTAGSSYEQYF; CDR3nt: TGCAGTGCTAGTGGGACGGCCGGTAGCTCCTACGAGCAGTACTTC
v_gene: TRBV7-2; j_gene: TRBJ2-4; d_gene: .; abundance: .; CDR3aa: CASSLGTGRYF; CDR3nt: TGTGCCAGCAGCTTAGGTACAGGGCGGTACTTC
v_gene: TRBV29-1; j_gene: TRBJ2-1; d_gene: TRBD2; abundance: .; CDR3aa: CSVDPLNGLAGLFF; CDR3nt: TGCAGCGTTGACCCTCTTAACGGACTAGCGGGTCTGTTCTTC